These 24 T cell receptor beta chains came from one sample sequenced in a study of blood T cell repertoires in COVID-19. TCRdb keeps only in-frame clones here, not all; method: immunoSEQ multiplex PCR. The sample contains approximately 200,000 clones, around nine tenths of which appear only once. Sequenced sample: PBMCs or T cells enriched from blood (not recorded which). All receptors derive from a young woman who had been exposed to COVID-19.

The chain combines TRBV3-1 (or the pseudogene TRBV3-2) with TRBJ2-7; D perhaps matches TRBD2 (7 bases). The V end was cut by 5 bases, the J end by 6 bases, with 11 bases between. The CDR3 covers 12 residues. Germline loops: CDR1 LGHDT, CDR2 YNNKEL (reference sequence). CDR3 nucleotide sequence: TGTGCCAGCAGCTCCGGGGGGCGCGAGCAGTACTTC. It codes for CASSSGGREQYF.

The chain is built from TRBV4-1 and TRBJ1-6, with D possibly matching TRBD1 (5 bases). With 3 bases removed from V and 9 bases from J, the gap between germline ends came to 15 bases. Germline V CDR1 and CDR2: MGHRA, YSYEKL. The CDR3 covers 15 residues. CDR3 in DNA: TGCGCCAGCAGCCAGGGACTCGCGGGGGGTTCACCCCTCCACTTT. Protein product: CASSQGLAGGSPLHF.

The chain is built from TRBV2 and TRBJ1-5; D is uncertain. The CDR3 is made up of 13 amino acids. The germline gives CDR1 SNHLY, CDR2 FYNNEI. The V end was cut by 3 bases, the J end by 4 bases, with 7 bases between. CDR3 DNA sequence: TGTGCCAGCAGTGACAGGCCTAATCAGCCCCAGCATTTT. Translating gives CASSDRPNQPQHF. Looking up the rest from reference TRBV2 and TRBJ1-5 gives the full variable domain: EPEVTQTPSHQVTQMGQEVILRCVPISNHLYFYWYRQILGQKVEFLVSFYNNEISEKSEIFDDQFSVERPDGSNFTLKIRSTKLEDSAMYFCASSDRPNQPQHFGDGTRLSIL.

The chain employs TRBV10-3 and TRBJ1-1; 8 bases are shared with TRBD1. Germline V gene data show CDR1 as ENHRY and CDR2 as SYGVKD. The CDR3 consists of 15 residues. The J segment lost 0 bases and the V segment lost 3 bases, leaving 3 bases of the junction unmatched. The CDR3 loop is CAISDQGAVNTEAFF. The CDR3 DNA sequence: TGTGCCATCAGTGACCAGGGGGCTGTGAACACTGAAGCTTTCTTT.

The chain couples TRBV9 to TRBJ1-2; tentatively, D is TRBD1 (6 bases). V was clipped by 4 bases and J by 3 bases, with 13 bases between them. The CDR3 extends over 14 amino acids. Germline V CDR1 and CDR2: SGDLS, YYNGEE. CDR3 sequence reads: CASSPSTGDYGYTF. The CDR3 bases are TGTGCCAGCAGCCCATCGACAGGTGACTATGGCTACACCTTC.

V usage is TRBV7-9 and J usage is TRBJ2-5; D possibly corresponds to TRBD1 (5 bases). V dropped 5 bases and J dropped 4 bases, with 14 bases sitting between them. Germline V gives CDR1 SEHNR, CDR2 FQNEAQ (reference sequence). CDR3 size: 14 residues. CDR3 residues: CASSPRGARETQYF. The DNA of the CDR3 is TGTGCCAGCAGCCCCCGTGGGGCCAGAGAGACCCAGTACTTC.

The chain couples TRBV29-1 to TRBJ1-3; no clear D. V was shortened by 0 bases and J by 0 bases, with 9 bases between the two germline ends. Germline lookup yields CDR1 SQVTM and CDR2 ANQGSEA. This CDR3 region has 15 residues. CDR3: CSVEDYIASGNTIYF. CDR3 bases: TGCAGCGTTGAAGACTATATAGCCTCTGGAAACACCATATATTTT.

This chain joins TRBV11-2 and TRBJ1-5; 10 bases agree with TRBD1. V lost 2 bases and J lost 3; bases outside the gene matches: 10. CDR1 and CDR2 (germline): SGHAT, FQNNGV. The CDR3 contains 18 residues. CDR3 sequence: CASSLSLDRGADNQPQHF. CDR3 nucleotides: TGTGCCAGCAGCTTATCCCTGGACAGGGGGGCTGACAATCAGCCCCAGCATTTT.

This chain connects TRBV27 to TRBJ1-6, with 7 bases fitting TRBD1. The V gene's germline CDR1 is MNHEY and CDR2 SMNVEV (reference sequence). This CDR3 comprises 14 residues. J gave up 9 bases and V 1 base, and 3 bases lay outside the gene matches. CDR3 region: CASSLLRGRSPLHF. The CDR3 DNA sequence: TGTGCCAGCAGTTTATTAAGGGGGCGTTCACCCCTCCACTTT.

V gene TRBV5-1 combines with J gene TRBJ1-1, with 7 bases lining up with TRBD1. V dropped 3 bases and J dropped 3; count of bases not matched to a gene: 2. Germline CDR1 and CDR2: SGHRS and YFSETQ. The CDR3 sequence is 13 residues long. The CDR3 region is CASSSTGDTEAFF. The CDR3 DNA reads TGCGCCAGCAGCTCCACAGGGGACACTGAAGCTTTCTTT.

The chain employs TRBV5-1 and TRBJ1-2; 9 nucleotides align to TRBD1. The germline CDR1 and CDR2 sequences are SGHRS and YFSETQ. Trimming cost V 4 bases and J 4 bases; bases outside gene matches: 5. The CDR3 runs to 14 residues. The CDR3 is CASSAGQGTYGYTF. In nucleotides, the CDR3 is TGCGCCAGCAGCGCCGGACAGGGGACCTATGGCTACACCTTC.

The chain recombines TRBV6-5 with TRBJ1-1; 8 bases map to TRBD1. This CDR3 has 14 residues. V lost 6 bases, J lost 0 bases, and 3 bases stayed unmatched. Germline CDR1 is MNHEY and CDR2 is SVGAGI. The CDR3 coding sequence is TGTGCCAGCAGCCGACAGGGGCTGAACACTGAAGCTTTCTTT. Translating it yields CASSRQGLNTEAFF.

The chain couples TRBV2 to TRBJ1-3, with D maybe TRBD1 (5 bases). V was trimmed by 8 bases and J by 2 bases, leaving 10 bases between them. The CDR3 has 13 residues. The germline V gene has CDR1 SNHLY and CDR2 FYNNEI. The CDR3: CASGRGTGNTIYF. The CDR3 bases are TGTGCCAGCGGGCGGGGGACTGGAAACACCATATATTTT.

The V and J genes are TRBV6-1 and TRBJ1-2, with 7 bases matching TRBD1. From germline, CDR1 is MNHNS and CDR2 SASEGT. The CDR3 is 14 amino acids. The trim removed 2 bases at V and 2 bases at J, leaving 2 bases unmatched. The CDR3: CASSEYRGNYGYTF. The CDR3 nucleotides are TGTGCCAGCAGTGAATACAGGGGAAACTATGGCTACACCTTC.

As to this clone: Other DNA sequences in the sample encode the same CDR3. The gene calls are TRBV19 and TRBJ1-1; tentative D call: TRBD1 (6 bases). The CDR3 length is 14 residues. V was shortened by 3 bases and J by 5 bases, with 13 bases between the two germline ends. Germline assignment: CDR1 LNHDA and CDR2 SQIVND (reference sequence). The CDR3 DNA reads TGTGCCAGTAGTATTTTAGGGGGTGATACTGAAGCTTTCTTT. Translated, it gives CASSILGGDTEAFF.

The chain employs TRBV6-5 and TRBJ2-7, with a tentative D call TRBD1 (6 bases). Trimming removed 0 bases at V and 4 bases at J, with 13 bases between. CDR3 size: 15 residues. From germline, CDR1 is MNHEY and CDR2 SVGAGI. The CDR3: CASSYSMGASYEQYF. The CDR3 coding sequence is TGTGCCAGCAGTTACTCGATGGGGGCTTCATACGAGCAGTACTTC.

The chain has TRBV10-3 and TRBJ2-2, with TRBD1 matching 7 bases. V shed 0 bases and J 4 bases; nucleotides not matched to a gene: 14. Germline-derived CDR1 and CDR2 are ENHRY and SYGVKD. CDR3 length: 19 amino acids. CDR3 sequence (DNA): TGTGCCATCAGTGAGTCGTTCAGTATGGGACAGAGGGTCACCGGGGAGCTGTTTTTT. It translates to CAISESFSMGQRVTGELFF.

The chain recombines TRBV5-6 with TRBJ2-1; 11 positions match TRBD2. The V segment lost 0 bases and the J segment 4 bases; nucleotides outside the gene matches: 12. Germline-derived CDR1 and CDR2 are SGHDT and YYEEEE. The CDR3 has 19 residues. The CDR3 DNA reads TGTGCCAGCAGCTTGGTTGCTAGCGGGGGGCTGGGATTATACAATGAGCAGTTCTTC. Residues: CASSLVASGGLGLYNEQFF.

V gene TRBV5-8 combines with J gene TRBJ2-1; 7 nucleotides line up with TRBD2. CDR3 size: 13 residues. The J segment lost 5 bases and the V segment lost 2 bases, leaving 1 base of the junction unmatched. Germline-derived CDR1 and CDR2 are SGHTS and YDEGEE. The CDR3 loop reads CASSFSGDNEQFF. The CDR3 coding sequence is TGTGCCAGCAGCTTCAGCGGGGACAATGAGCAGTTCTTC. The full variable domain, completed using reference TRBV5-8 and TRBJ2-1, is EAGVTQSPTHLIKTRGQQATLRCSPISGHTSVYWYQQALGLGLQFLLWYDEGEERNRGNFPPRFSGRQFPNYSSELNVNALELEDSALYLCASSFSGDNEQFFGPGTRLTVL.

The chain has TRBV9 and TRBJ1-2, with D perhaps matching TRBD1 (5 bases). Germline-derived CDR1 and CDR2 are SGDLS and YYNGEE. There are 15 residues in the CDR3. Trimming pared 0 bases from V and 4 bases from J, leaving 13 bases between. The CDR3, as DNA: TGTGCCAGCAGCGTAGTTCCAGGGTGGTTCTATGGCTACACCTTC. As protein: CASSVVPGWFYGYTF.

The V and J genes are TRBV7-2 and TRBJ2-7; 11 positions agree with TRBD1. This CDR3 spans 19 amino acids. Germline V gives CDR1 SGHTA, CDR2 FQGNSA. The V and J ends lost 5 bases and 6 bases, in that order; junction bases with no gene match: 21. The CDR3 sequence: CASSPQEEWGQGVTGEQYF. Written as DNA, the CDR3 is TGTGCCAGCAGCCCGCAAGAGGAATGGGGACAGGGGGTGACTGGCGAGCAGTACTTC.

V usage is TRBV5-1 and J usage is TRBJ1-1; possibly TRBD1 for D (6 bases). V was clipped by 2 bases and J by 7 bases, with 9 bases between them. Germline V gene lookup returns CDR1 SGHRS and CDR2 YFSETQ. This CDR3 has 12 residues. In DNA form, the CDR3 reads TGCGCCAGCAGCTTAGGGGGAGATGAAGCTTTCTTT. Translation: CASSLGGDEAFF.

This chain uses TRBV5-5 with TRBJ2-6; TRBD2 might be the D (6 bases). Germline V CDR1 and CDR2: SGHKS, YYEKEE (reference sequence). The length of the CDR3 is 18 residues. V lost 3 bases and J 1 base, leaving 17 bases between the germline ends. For the CDR3, the DNA is TGTGCCAGCAGCTCAATGCCTCAGACTAGGTCTGGGGCCAACGTCCTGACTTTC. Amino acids: CASSSMPQTRSGANVLTF.

The chain joins TRBV19 to TRBJ1-2; D not resolved. The germline CDR1 and CDR2 sequences are LNHDA and SQIVND (reference sequence). The V end was cut by 6 bases, the J end by 6 bases, with 11 bases between. This CDR3 region has 12 residues. CDR3 sequence (DNA): TGTGCCAGTAGAGTTGAGGTTCATGGCTACACCTTC. Translating gives CASRVEVHGYTF.